The T cell receptor beta chain under discussion was sequenced for a study of regulatory T cells in long-lasting Graves disease. Combining iRepertoire HTBI primers with Arm-PCR of CDR3 regions, the authors built TCR beta libraries. TCRdb used MiXCR to reprocess the multiplex PCR reads, holding one entry per CDR3 protein. Of 500,000 to 700,000 distinct CDR3 sequences listed, about 30% are singletons. Time point defined: persistent/refractory GD, antithyroid drugs over 5 years with positive TRAb. The TCR library was made from RNA that had been extracted from PBMCs in TRIzol. Sample: peripheral blood mononuclear cells (PBMCs), taken when the disease was refractory, from a patient treated with antithyroid drugs. The source is a female donor with Graves disease.

This chain's CDR3 is CASSVTPGGELFF. The CDR3 DNA follows: TGTGCCAGCAGCGTAACCCCCGGGGGGGAGCTGTTTTTT. The chain has TRBV9 and TRBJ2-2; D ambiguous. The CDR3 runs to 13 residues. Trimming pared 1 base from V and 8 bases from J, leaving 9 bases between. Looked up from germline, CDR1 is SGDLS and CDR2 is YYNGEE.